This T cell receptor (beta chain) was retrieved from a study of shared clonotypes between healthy human individuals. Here immunoSEQ multiplex PCR was the method, and the copy in TCRdb shows in-frame clones only, minus some. The table shows some 1.4 million clones, with approximately 96% occurring only once. Only Caucasian adults living in Nashville, Tennessee made up the donor group. The CDR3 totals 13 residues. Between the trimmed V and J ends, which lost 6 bases and 5 bases, there was a span of 10 bases. The germline V gene has CDR1 MDHEN and CDR2 SYDVKM. The V call is TRBV28, the J call TRBJ2-2, with D perhaps TRBD1 (5 bases). The source material was naive CD4+ T cells sorted from blood. The subset here: CD45RA+ positively selected. The TCR comes from a man between 25 and 39 years old in good health. The CDR3 DNA follows: TGTGCCAGCAGGCCCCCAGGGACCGGGGAGCTGTTTTTT. Amino acids: CASRPPGTGELFF.